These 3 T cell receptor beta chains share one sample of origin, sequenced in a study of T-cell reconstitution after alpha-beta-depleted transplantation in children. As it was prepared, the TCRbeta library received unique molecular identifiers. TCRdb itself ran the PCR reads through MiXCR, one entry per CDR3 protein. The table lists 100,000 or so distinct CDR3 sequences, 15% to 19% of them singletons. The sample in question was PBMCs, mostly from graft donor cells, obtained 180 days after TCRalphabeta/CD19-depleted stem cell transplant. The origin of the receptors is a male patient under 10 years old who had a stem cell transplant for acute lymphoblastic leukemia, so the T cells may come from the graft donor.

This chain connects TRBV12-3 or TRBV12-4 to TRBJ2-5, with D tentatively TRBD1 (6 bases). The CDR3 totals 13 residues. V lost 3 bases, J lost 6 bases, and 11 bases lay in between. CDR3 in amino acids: CASSFQGKKTQYF. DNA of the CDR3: TGTGCCAGCAGTTTCCAGGGGAAAAAGACCCAGTACTTC.

The CDR3 DNA is TGTGCCAGCAGCGCGGACAGGGTCATTAAGAATGAGCAGTTCTTC. Protein sequence: CASSADRVIKNEQFF. V is TRBV7-8 and J is TRBJ2-1, with 8 bases aligning to TRBD1. J lost 7 bases, V lost 5 bases, and 10 bases had no gene match. Germline-derived CDR1 and CDR2 are SGHVS and FQNEAQ. This CDR3 contains 15 residues.

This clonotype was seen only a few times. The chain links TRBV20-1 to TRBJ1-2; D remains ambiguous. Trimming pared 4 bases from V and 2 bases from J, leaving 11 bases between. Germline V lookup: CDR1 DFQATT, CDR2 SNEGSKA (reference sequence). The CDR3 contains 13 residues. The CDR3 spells CSATRIHNYGYTF. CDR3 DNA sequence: TGCAGTGCTACAAGGATACACAACTATGGCTACACCTTC.